These 3 T cell receptor beta chains were sequenced from one sample in a study of regulatory T cells in long-lasting Graves disease. Combining iRepertoire HTBI primers with Arm-PCR of CDR3 regions, the authors built TCR beta libraries. MiXCR, applied by TCRdb to the multiplex PCR reads, yields one record per CDR3 protein. The sample contains around 330,000 distinct CDR3 sequences, 18% of which appear only once. Indicated time point: newly diagnosed GD, antithyroid drugs for less than 3 months. PBMC-derived RNA was used for the TCR library. The sequenced sample was peripheral blood mononuclear cells (PBMCs), obtained at new diagnosis, from a patient treated with antithyroid drugs. Receptors originate from a female donor with Graves disease.

Of note for this clonotype: No conserved phenylalanine or tryptophan is present at the end of the CDR3, so a read error is the likely explanation. The chain uses TRBV6-1 and TRBJ2-5, with a weak D call TRBD1 (6 bases). The V and J ends lost 6 bases and 5 bases respectively, with 19 bases between them. The CDR3 is 15 residues long. Germline values: CDR1 MNHNS, CDR2 SASEGT. CDR3 nucleotide sequence: TGTGCCAGCAGCGTCGAACAGGGCTCCGGGGAGACCCAGTACCTC. Translated: CASSVEQGSGETQYL.

Details on this clonotype: This sequence may be a read error, since a much larger clone differs from it by one base. Likely a read error: the CDR3 ends without its conserved phenylalanine or tryptophan. CDR3 in DNA: TGTGCCTGGAGTGTCGACACAACTAATGAAAAACTGTTTTTG. This gives the protein CAWSVDTTNEKLFL. This rearrangement joins TRBV30 to TRBJ1-4; D is unclear. The germline V gene has CDR1 GTSNPN and CDR2 SVGIG (reference sequence). Trimming removed 0 bases from V and 0 bases from J, with 5 bases in between. This CDR3 spans 14 amino acids.

Many counts were recorded for this clonotype. The rearrangement joins TRBV14 to TRBJ2-1; perhaps TRBD1 as D (7 bases). V was trimmed by 2 bases and J by 5 bases, leaving 16 bases between them. This CDR3 comprises 16 residues. Germline CDR1 reads SGHDN; CDR2 reads FVKESK. CDR3 DNA: TGTGCCAGCAGCCAACGAAGGGGGGACAGCCACAATGAGCAGTTCTTC. Its protein is CASSQRRGDSHNEQFF. Full variable domain (remainder filled in from reference TRBV14 and TRBJ2-1): EAGVTQFPSHSVIEKGQTVTLRCDPISGHDNLYWYRRVMGKEIKFLLHFVKESKQDESGMPNNRFLAERTGGTYSTLKVQPAELEDSGVYFCASSQRRGDSHNEQFFGPGTRLTVL.